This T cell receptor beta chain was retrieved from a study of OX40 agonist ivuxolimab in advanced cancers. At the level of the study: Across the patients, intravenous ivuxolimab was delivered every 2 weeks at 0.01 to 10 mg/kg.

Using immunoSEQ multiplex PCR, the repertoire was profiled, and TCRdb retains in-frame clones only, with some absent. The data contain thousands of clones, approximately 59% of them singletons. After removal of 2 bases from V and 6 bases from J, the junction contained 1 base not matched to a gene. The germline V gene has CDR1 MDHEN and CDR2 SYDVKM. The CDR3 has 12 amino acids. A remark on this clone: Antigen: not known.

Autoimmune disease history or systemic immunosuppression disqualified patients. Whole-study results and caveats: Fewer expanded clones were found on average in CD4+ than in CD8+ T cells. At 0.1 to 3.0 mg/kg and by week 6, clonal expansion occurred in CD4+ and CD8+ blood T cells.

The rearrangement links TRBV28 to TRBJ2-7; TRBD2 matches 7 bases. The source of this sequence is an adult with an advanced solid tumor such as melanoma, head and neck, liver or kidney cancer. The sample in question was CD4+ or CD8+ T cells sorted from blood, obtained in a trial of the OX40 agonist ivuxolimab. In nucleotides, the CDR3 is TGTGCCAGCAGTTTACGGGGGGTCGAGCAGTACTTC. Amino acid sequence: CASSLRGVEQYF.